These T cell receptor beta chains were read from a single sample in a study of shared clonotypes between healthy human individuals. Assay: immunoSEQ multiplex PCR; the TCRdb copy retains only in-frame clones and omits some. In the table there are approximately 1.4 million clones, approximately 98% of which are singletons. The sample taken for sequencing was naive CD4+ T cells sorted from blood. Receptors originate from a man aged 30 to 45 in good health. CDR3s include the opening cysteine and the closing phenylalanine or tryptophan. A D gene is named only where the DNA matches it firmly. Not all rows give a size; the values are once, few, many and, for expanded clones, a class.

cdr3_length | clone_size | j_call | v_call | d_call | cdr3_aa | cdr3_nt
15 | - | TRBJ2-3 | TRBV28 | TRBD2 | CASSELAGGTDTQYF | TGTGCCAGCAGTGAACTAGCGGGGGGCACAGATACGCAGTATTTT
14 | - | TRBJ1-5 | TRBV28 | - | CAGGIGQGVEPQHF | TGTGCCGGGGGTATCGGACAAGGGGTGGAGCCCCAGCATTTT
17 | once | TRBJ2-6 | TRBV29-1 | - | CSVAYYSKPTGANVLTF | TGCAGCGTCGCTTATTACAGTAAACCTACTGGGGCCAACGTCCTGACTTTC
16 | - | TRBJ2-4 | TRBV30 | TRBD1 | CAWSKPGQLAKNIQYF | TGTGCCTGGAGTAAACCGGGACAGCTAGCCAAAAACATTCAGTACTTC
13 | - | TRBJ1-2 | TRBV28 | - | CASRIGGPYGYTF | TGTGCCAGCAGGATCGGGGGACCCTATGGCTACACCTTC
14 | - | TRBJ2-3 | TRBV5-1 | - | CASSPDRGTDTQYF | TGCGCCAGCAGCCCCGACAGAGGCACAGATACGCAGTATTTT
15 | - | TRBJ1-1 | TRBV6-5 | - | CASSYGNRDGTEAFF | TGTGCCAGCAGTTACGGGAACAGGGACGGAACTGAAGCTTTCTTT
12 | - | TRBJ2-1 | TRBV18 | TRBD1 | CASSQTGTEQFF | TGTGCCAGCTCACAGACAGGGACTGAGCAGTTCTTC
16 | - | TRBJ2-3 | TRBV5-6 | TRBD1 | CASSEVGTAYTDTQYF | TGTGCCAGCAGCGAAGTCGGGACAGCATACACAGATACGCAGTATTTT
14 | once | TRBJ1-5 | TRBV30 | - | CAWSVGRREETQHF | TGTGCCTGGAGTGTAGGACGTCGGGAGGAGACCCAGCATTTT
14 | - | TRBJ2-2 | TRBV6-1 | - | CASSVVGDAGELFF | TGTGCCAGCAGTGTCGTAGGGGATGCCGGGGAGCTGTTTTTT
13 | - | TRBJ2-7 | TRBV15 | - | CATSREAYYEQYF | TGTGCCACCAGCAGAGAGGCCTACTACGAGCAGTACTTC
13 | - | TRBJ1-1 | TRBV18 | TRBD1 | CASSRRQGTEAFF | TGTGCCAGCTCTCGAAGACAGGGGACTGAAGCTTTCTTT
15 | once | TRBJ2-1 | TRBV9 | TRBD2 | CASSALAGGPIEQFF | TGTGCCAGCAGCGCTCTAGCGGGAGGTCCTATTGAGCAGTTCTTC
12 | - | TRBJ2-5 | TRBV6-5 | - | CASRDTKETQYF | TGTGCCAGCAGGGACACAAAAGAGACCCAGTACTTC
15 | - | TRBJ2-6 | TRBV4-3 | TRBD2 | CASSQEGRGANVLTF | TGCGCCAGCAGCCAAGAGGGGAGGGGAGCCAACGTCCTGACTTTC
15 | - | TRBJ1-1 | TRBV27 | - | CASSLQGGRNTEAFF | TGTGCCAGCAGTTTACAGGGCGGTAGGAACACTGAAGCTTTCTTT
19 | - | TRBJ1-3 | TRBV6-1 | - | CASSEEAGPLTRSGNTIYF | TGTGCCAGCAGTGAGGAGGCAGGCCCACTTACTCGCTCTGGAAACACCATATATTTT
11 | - | TRBJ2-7 | TRBV29-1 | - | CSVGGQYEQYF | TGCAGCGTTGGAGGACAGTACGAGCAGTACTTC
15 | - | TRBJ2-7 | TRBV5-1 | TRBD2 | CASSSGLAEAYEQYF | TGCGCCAGCAGCTCCGGACTAGCGGAGGCCTACGAGCAGTACTTC
12 | - | TRBJ1-1 | TRBV2 | - | CASSVGNTEAFF | TGTGCCAGCAGTGTAGGTAACACTGAAGCTTTCTTT
14 | - | TRBJ2-1 | TRBV2 | - | CASGPEGGDNEQFF | TGTGCCAGCGGGCCGGAAGGGGGGGACAATGAGCAGTTCTTC
11 | - | TRBJ2-7 | TRBV18 | - | CASSGNYEQYF | TGTGCCAGCTCAGGCAACTACGAGCAGTACTTC
15 | - | TRBJ2-5 | TRBV18 | TRBD2 | CASSPPSREGETQYF | TGTGCCAGCTCACCACCAAGCAGGGAGGGAGAGACCCAGTACTTC
15 | - | TRBJ2-1 | TRBV25-1 | - | CASSERQGSYNEQFF | TGTGCCAGCAGTGAGCGGCAGGGTAGCTACAATGAGCAGTTCTTC
15 | - | TRBJ2-5 | TRBV11-2 | TRBD1 | CASSDGTGFLEAQYF | TGTGCCAGCAGCGACGGGACAGGGTTTCTGGAGGCCCAGTACTTC
14 | - | TRBJ1-1 | TRBV6-5 | - | CASSSNQQNTEAFF | TGTGCCAGCAGTTCAAATCAGCAGAACACTGAAGCTTTCTTT
17 | - | TRBJ2-2 | TRBV5-1 | - | CASSLPAAGRRAGELFF | TGCGCCAGCAGCTTGCCCGCGGCGGGGAGGAGGGCCGGGGAGCTGTTTTTT
15 | once | TRBJ2-1 | TRBV7-2 | - | CASGLGIGVYNEQFF | TGTGCCAGCGGACTCGGGATTGGGGTCTACAATGAGCAGTTCTTC
14 | - | TRBJ2-1 | TRBV12-5 | - | CASALAQFTNEQFF | TGTGCTAGTGCTCTTGCGCAGTTCACAAATGAGCAGTTCTTC
14 | - | TRBJ2-5 | TRBV14 | TRBD2 | CASSLLAGGETQYF | TGTGCCAGCAGCCTCCTAGCGGGAGGTGAGACCCAGTACTTC
13 | - | TRBJ2-3 | TRBV6-5 | - | CASSYLRVDTQYF | TGTGCCAGCAGTTACTTGAGGGTAGATACGCAGTATTTT
13 | - | TRBJ2-7 | TRBV28 | - | CASSFRLANEQYF | TGTGCCAGCAGTTTTAGGCTAGCAAACGAGCAGTACTTC
11 | - | TRBJ2-7 | TRBV20-1 | - | CSAGERREQYF | TGCAGTGCCGGGGAGCGGCGGGAGCAGTACTTC
14 | - | TRBJ2-7 | TRBV27 | - | CASGETGFSYEQYF | TGTGCCAGCGGGGAAACAGGGTTCTCCTACGAGCAGTACTTC
14 | - | TRBJ2-7 | TRBV28 | TRBD2 | CASSRPSGRYEQYF | TGTGCCAGCAGTAGGCCTAGCGGGCGATACGAGCAGTACTTC
14 | - | TRBJ1-3 | TRBV6-1 | - | CASSERGSGNTIYF | TGTGCCAGCAGCGAAAGGGGGTCGGGCAACACCATATATTTT
16 | - | TRBJ1-1 | TRBV7-9 | - | CASSLSGTPMNTEAFF | TGTGCCAGCAGCTTAAGCGGGACCCCAATGAACACTGAAGCTTTCTTT
15 | - | TRBJ2-3 | TRBV6-4 | TRBD2 | CASSQLAGDGDTQYF | TGTGCCAGCAGCCAACTAGCGGGAGATGGAGATACGCAGTATTTT
11 | once | TRBJ1-1 | TRBV10-2 | - | CASKDHLGAFF | TGCGCCAGCAAAGACCACCTCGGAGCTTTCTTT
15 | once | TRBJ1-5 | TRBV21-1 | - | CASSNRQFENQPQHF | TGTGCCAGCAGCAACCGACAGTTCGAGAATCAGCCCCAGCATTTT
19 | - | TRBJ2-1 | TRBV29-1 | - | CSVEDWFVGTTDSYNEQFF | TGCAGCGTTGAAGATTGGTTCGTCGGGACAACAGACTCCTACAATGAGCAGTTCTTC
15 | - | TRBJ1-1 | TRBV5-4 | - | CASSLAETMNTEAFF | TGTGCCAGCAGCTTGGCCGAGACAATGAACACTGAAGCTTTCTTT
15 | - | TRBJ2-3 | TRBV5-1 | - | CASSSTSNQGDTQYF | TGCGCCAGCAGCTCCACTAGCAACCAAGGGGATACGCAGTATTTT
15 | - | TRBJ2-7 | TRBV11-2 | - | CASSRRQGGSYEQYF | TGTGCCAGCAGCCGTCGACAGGGAGGCTCCTACGAGCAGTACTTC
15 | once | TRBJ1-5 | TRBV6-5 | - | CASSYRGVPHQPQHF | TGTGCCAGCAGTTACCGAGGGGTTCCCCATCAGCCCCAGCATTTT
17 | - | TRBJ2-7 | TRBV5-1 | TRBD1 | CASSFRQGWSMPHEQYF | TGCGCCAGCAGCTTCCGACAGGGGTGGAGTATGCCACACGAGCAGTACTTC
13 | - | TRBJ2-5 | TRBV5-4 | - | CASSLAGAETQYF | TGTGCCAGCAGCTTGGCAGGGGCCGAGACCCAGTACTTC
14 | - | TRBJ2-1 | TRBV2 | - | CASQRRDAYNEQFF | TGTGCCAGCCAACGGCGGGATGCCTACAATGAGCAGTTCTTC